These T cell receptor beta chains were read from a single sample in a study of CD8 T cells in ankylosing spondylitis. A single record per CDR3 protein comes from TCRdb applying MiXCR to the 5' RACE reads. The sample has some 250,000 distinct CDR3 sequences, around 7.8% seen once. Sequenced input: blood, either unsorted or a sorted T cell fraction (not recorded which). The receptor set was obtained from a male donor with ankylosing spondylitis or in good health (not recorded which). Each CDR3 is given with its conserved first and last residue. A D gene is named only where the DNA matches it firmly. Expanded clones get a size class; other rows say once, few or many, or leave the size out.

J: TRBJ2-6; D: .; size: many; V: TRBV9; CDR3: CASSVSSGANVLTF; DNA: TGTGCCAGCAGCGTATCCTCTGGGGCCAACGTCCTGACTTTC
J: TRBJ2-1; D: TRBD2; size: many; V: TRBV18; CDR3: CASSPGGRWNNEQFF; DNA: TGTGCCAGCTCACCGGGCGGGAGATGGAACAATGAGCAGTTCTTC
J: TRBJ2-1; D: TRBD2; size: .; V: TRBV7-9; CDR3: CASSTSGGAAEQFF; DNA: TGTGCCAGCAGCACTAGCGGGGGGGCCGCTGAGCAGTTCTTC
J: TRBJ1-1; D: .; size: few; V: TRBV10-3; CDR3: CAISGDGNTEAFF; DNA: TGTGCCATCAGTGGGGACGGGAACACTGAAGCTTTCTTT
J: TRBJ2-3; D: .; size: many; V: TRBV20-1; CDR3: CSATRAATDTQYF; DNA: TGCAGTGCTACTCGGGCCGCCACAGATACGCAGTATTTT
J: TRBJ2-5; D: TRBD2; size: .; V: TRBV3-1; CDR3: CASSQDWSSGSLETQYF; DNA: TGTGCCAGCAGCCAAGATTGGAGTAGCGGGAGTTTAGAGACCCAGTACTTC
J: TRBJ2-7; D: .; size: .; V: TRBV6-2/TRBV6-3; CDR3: CASRSVAGPNEQYF; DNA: TGTGCCAGCAGATCGGTGGCAGGGCCCAACGAGCAGTACTTC
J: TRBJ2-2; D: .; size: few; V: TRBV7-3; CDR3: CASSHDSRYTGELFF; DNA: TGTGCCAGCAGCCACGACAGCCGTTACACCGGGGAGCTGTTTTTT
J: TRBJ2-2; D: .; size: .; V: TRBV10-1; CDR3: CASSESPSGELFF; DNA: TGCGCCAGCAGTGAGTCCCCGAGCGGGGAGCTGTTTTTT
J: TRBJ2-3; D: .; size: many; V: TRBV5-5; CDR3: CASSLLEVADTQYF; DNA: TGTGCCAGCAGCTTGTTGGAGGTGGCAGATACGCAGTATTTT
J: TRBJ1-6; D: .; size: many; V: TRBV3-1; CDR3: CASTERSSYNSPLHF; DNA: TGTGCCAGCACCGAGAGGAGCTCCTATAATTCACCCCTCCACTTT
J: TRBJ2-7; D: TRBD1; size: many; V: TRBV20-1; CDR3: CSAREAGGPGEQYF; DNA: TGCAGTGCTAGAGAAGCAGGGGGCCCAGGAGAGCAGTACTTC
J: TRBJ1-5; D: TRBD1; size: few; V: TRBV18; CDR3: CASSPPPGGGNQPQHF; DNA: TGTGCCAGCTCACCACCTCCAGGGGGTGGCAATCAGCCCCAGCATTTT
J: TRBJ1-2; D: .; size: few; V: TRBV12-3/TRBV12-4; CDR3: CASSLRPVNYGYTF; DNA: TGTGCCAGCAGTTTACGACCGGTGAACTATGGCTACACCTTC
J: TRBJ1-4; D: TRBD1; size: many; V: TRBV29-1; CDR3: CSAGDRGYNEKLFF; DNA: TGCAGCGCAGGTGACAGGGGATATAATGAAAAACTGTTTTTT
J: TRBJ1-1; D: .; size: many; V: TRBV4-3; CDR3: CASSQDRGATEAFF; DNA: TGCGCCAGCAGCCAAGATAGGGGGGCCACTGAAGCTTTCTTT
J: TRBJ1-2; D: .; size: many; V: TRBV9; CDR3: CASSAANYGYTF; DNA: TGTGCCAGCAGCGCGGCTAACTATGGCTACACCTTC
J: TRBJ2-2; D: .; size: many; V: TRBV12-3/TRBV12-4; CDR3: CASSYRAPTGELFF; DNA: TGTGCCAGCAGTTACAGGGCACCAACCGGGGAGCTGTTTTTT
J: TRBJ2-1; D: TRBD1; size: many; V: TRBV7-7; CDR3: CASSSGTDNEQFF; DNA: TGTGCTAGCAGCTCCGGGACAGACAATGAGCAGTTCTTC
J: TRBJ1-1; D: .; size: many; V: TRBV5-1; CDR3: CASSLQLDTEAFF; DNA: TGCGCCAGCAGCTTACAGCTAGACACTGAAGCTTTCTTT
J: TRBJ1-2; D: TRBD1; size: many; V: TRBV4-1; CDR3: CASSPSATRGRWYGYTF; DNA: TGCGCCAGCAGCCCAAGTGCTACCAGGGGGCGGTGGTATGGCTACACCTTC
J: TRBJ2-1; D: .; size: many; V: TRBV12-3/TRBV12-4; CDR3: CASSQLNEQFF; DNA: TGTGCCAGCAGTCAGCTCAATGAGCAGTTCTTC
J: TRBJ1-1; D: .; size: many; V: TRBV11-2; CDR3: CASSYEWGVMTMNTEAFF; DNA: TGTGCCAGCAGCTATGAGTGGGGAGTAATGACCATGAACACTGAAGCTTTCTTT
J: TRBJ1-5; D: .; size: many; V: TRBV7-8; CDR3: CASSLSSQSNQPQHF; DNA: TGTGCCAGCAGCTTAAGTAGCCAAAGCAATCAGCCCCAGCATTTT
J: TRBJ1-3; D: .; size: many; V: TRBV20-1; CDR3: CSAIVENTIYF; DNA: TGCAGTGCTATAGTGGAAAACACCATATATTTT
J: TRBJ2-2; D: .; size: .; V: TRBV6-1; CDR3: CASTPGPGNTGELFF; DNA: TGTGCCAGCACTCCTGGGCCAGGGAACACCGGGGAGCTGTTTTTT
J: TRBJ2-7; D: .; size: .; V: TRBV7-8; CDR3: CASSLGSQYEQYF; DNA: TGTGCCAGCAGCTTAGGGAGCCAGTACGAGCAGTACTTC
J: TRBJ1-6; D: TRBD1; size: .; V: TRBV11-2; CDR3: CASSLEGQGAAYNSPLHF; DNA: TGTGCCAGCAGCCTCGAAGGACAGGGAGCAGCCTATAATTCACCCCTCCACTTT
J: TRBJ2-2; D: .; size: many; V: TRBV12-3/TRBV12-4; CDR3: CASGSTPSGELFF; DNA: TGTGCCAGCGGGTCGACTCCCTCCGGGGAGCTGTTTTTT
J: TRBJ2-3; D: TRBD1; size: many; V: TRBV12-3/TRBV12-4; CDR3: CASSLSLGQGVPISGTDTQYF; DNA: TGTGCCAGCAGTTTATCCCTGGGACAGGGGGTCCCCATAAGCGGCACAGATACGCAGTATTTT
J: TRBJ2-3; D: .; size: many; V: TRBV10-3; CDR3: CAISEIDTQYF; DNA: TGTGCCATCAGTGAGATCGATACGCAGTATTTT
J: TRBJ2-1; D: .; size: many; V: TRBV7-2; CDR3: CASSLARGSYEQFF; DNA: TGTGCCAGCAGCTTGGCCCGCGGTAGTTATGAGCAGTTCTTC
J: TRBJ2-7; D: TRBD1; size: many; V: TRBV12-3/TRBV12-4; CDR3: CASSSPIRQGSSYEQYF; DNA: TGTGCCAGCAGTTCACCCATACGACAGGGGAGCTCCTACGAGCAGTACTTC
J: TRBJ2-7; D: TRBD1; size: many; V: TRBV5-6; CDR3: CASSLARDRESEQYF; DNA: TGTGCCAGCAGCTTGGCCCGGGACAGGGAATCCGAGCAGTACTTC
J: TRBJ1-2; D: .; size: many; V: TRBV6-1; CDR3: CASSENFYGYTF; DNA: TGTGCCAGCAGTGAGAACTTCTATGGCTACACCTTC
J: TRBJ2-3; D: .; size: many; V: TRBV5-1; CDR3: CASSQWAGTQYF; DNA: TGCGCCAGCAGCCAGTGGGCTGGGACGCAGTATTTT
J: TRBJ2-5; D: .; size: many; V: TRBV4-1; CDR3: CASSQESRDSQETQYF; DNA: TGCGCCAGCAGCCAAGAGAGCCGGGACTCCCAAGAGACCCAGTACTTC
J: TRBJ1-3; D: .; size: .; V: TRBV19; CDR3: CASSTGTVGNTIYF; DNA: TGTGCCAGTAGTACCGGGACTGTAGGAAACACCATATATTTT
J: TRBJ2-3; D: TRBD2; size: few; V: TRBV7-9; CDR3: CDSSFSQAGLTDTQYF; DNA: TGTGACAGCAGCTTTTCTCAAGCGGGGCTCACAGATACGCAGTATTTT
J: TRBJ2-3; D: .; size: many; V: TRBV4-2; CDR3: CASSQLGHIDTDTQYF; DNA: TGTGCCAGCAGCCAATTGGGACACATAGACACAGATACGCAGTATTTT
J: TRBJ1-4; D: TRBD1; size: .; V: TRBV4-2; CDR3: CASSQGPTGGGGEKLFF; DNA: TGTGCCAGCAGCCAAGGGCCAACAGGGGGCGGCGGTGAAAAACTGTTTTTT
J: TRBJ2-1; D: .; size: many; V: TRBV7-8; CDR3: CASSFSGEVLDNEQFF; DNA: TGTGCCAGCAGCTTTTCGGGAGAGGTGTTGGACAATGAGCAGTTCTTC
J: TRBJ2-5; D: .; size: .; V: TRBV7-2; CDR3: CASSLVEYTQYF; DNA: TGTGCCAGCAGCTTAGTAGAGTATACCCAGTACTTC
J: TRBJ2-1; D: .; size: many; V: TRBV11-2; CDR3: CASSLGGGTLFF; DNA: TGTGCCAGCAGCTTAGGAGGAGGGACACTGTTCTTC
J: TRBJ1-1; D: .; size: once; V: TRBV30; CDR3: CAGTQGNEAFF; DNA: TGTGCCGGGACGCAGGGGAATGAAGCTTTCTTT
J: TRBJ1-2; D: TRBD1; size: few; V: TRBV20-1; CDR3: CSVGGGAVWGYTF; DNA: TGCAGTGTTGGAGGGGGCGCAGTGTGGGGCTACACCTTC
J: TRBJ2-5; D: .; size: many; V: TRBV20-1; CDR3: CSAGDGRIQETQYF; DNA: TGCAGTGCCGGCGACGGACGCATCCAAGAGACCCAGTACTTC